This TCR beta chain was retrieved from a study of T cell repertoires in cytomegalovirus infection. General study points: There were carriers of CMV plus the relevant HLA, and cumulative public TCR beta family frequency identified them.

Remarks on this clonotype: Its antigen is not identified.

The CDR3 runs to 14 residues. The germline V and J ends were trimmed by 5 bases and 5 bases, with 15 bases remaining between them. TCRdb analysed the reads with MiXCR anew, one entry per CDR3 protein. The table records roughly 990,000 distinct CDR3 sequences, approximately 33% of them present only once. The TCR comes from a human donor in good health (CMV status not recorded). Some clones in this sample may be carry-over from other donors' samples. This material consisted of cultured CD8+ T cells from PBMCs, taken from culture after CMV antigen stimulation. The chain carries TRBV12-3 or TRBV12-4 and TRBJ2-5; D is undetermined. CDR3 amino acids: CASSPGEIGETQYF. The CDR3, as DNA: TGTGCCAGCAGTCCCGGCGAGATCGGGGAGACCCAGTACTTC.